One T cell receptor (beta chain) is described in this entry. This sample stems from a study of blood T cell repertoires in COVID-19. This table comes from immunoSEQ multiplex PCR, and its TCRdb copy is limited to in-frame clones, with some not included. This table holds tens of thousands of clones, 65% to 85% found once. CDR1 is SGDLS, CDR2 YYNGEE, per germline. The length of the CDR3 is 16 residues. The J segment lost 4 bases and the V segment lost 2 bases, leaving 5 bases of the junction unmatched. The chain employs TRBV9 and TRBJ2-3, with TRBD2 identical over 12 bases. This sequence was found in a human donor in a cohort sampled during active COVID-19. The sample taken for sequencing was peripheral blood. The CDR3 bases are TGTGCCAGCAGCGTCACTAGCGGGGGGAGAGCAGATACGCAGTATTTT. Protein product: CASSVTSGGRADTQYF.